Listed below are T cell receptor beta chains from one sample, sequenced in a study of CD4 T cells in relation to SARS-CoV-2 and coronaviruses. No antigen has been assigned to these receptors. Libraries were prepared by immunoSEQ multiplex PCR; TCRdb keeps only in-frame clonotypes and omits some of them. The data contain about 30,000 clones, around 76% of them singletons. The source material was memory CD4+ T cells from PBMCs, cultured in vitro. These receptors came from an adult with COVID-19. CDR3s include the opening cysteine and the closing phenylalanine or tryptophan. Fields, in order: V gene, D gene, clone size, J gene, CDR3 DNA, CDR3 protein. The D gene is left open where the match is weak. For some rows the clone size is stated as once, few or many, or as a class when expanded; others skip it.

>TRBV11-2|-|-|TRBJ2-2
TGTGCCAGCAGCTTAGGAGGACCTCCGAACACCGGGGAGCTGTTTTTT
CASSLGGPPNTGELFF
>TRBV5-1|-|-|TRBJ2-2
TGCGCCAGCAGCTTGGACGGGGGCACCGGGGAGCTGTTTTTT
CASSLDGGTGELFF
>TRBV7-9|TRBD2|-|TRBJ2-1
TGTGCCAGCAGCACCACTAGCGGCGTGGGTGAGCAGTTCTTC
CASSTTSGVGEQFF
>TRBV21-1|-|few|TRBJ2-7
TGTGCCAGCAGCAAACCCCAATACCGCATTACCTACGAGCAGTACTTC
CASSKPQYRITYEQYF
>TRBV6-5|-|-|TRBJ2-1
TGTGCCAGCTCAGACCCGAGCTCCTACAATGAGCAGTTCTTC
CASSDPSSYNEQFF
>TRBV14|TRBD1|-|TRBJ1-4
TGTGCCAGCAGCCAAGTTCAGGGGGCAAATGAAAAACTGTTTTTT
CASSQVQGANEKLFF
>TRBV10-3|TRBD1|-|TRBJ2-5
TGTGCCACCGCAGGACAGGGGAAAGAGACCCAGTACTTC
CATAGQGKETQYF
>TRBV5-4|-|-|TRBJ2-6
TGTGCCAGCAGCCCCCCGGAGGCGGGAGGGGCCAACGTCCTGACTTTC
CASSPPEAGGANVLTF
>TRBV11-2|-|-|TRBJ2-3
TGTGCCAGCAGCAGCGGGCTTCAGGTCACAGATACGCAGTATTTT
CASSSGLQVTDTQYF
>TRBV5-8|TRBD1|-|TRBJ2-7
TGTGCCAGCAGCTTGACAGGGGGCTACGAGCAGTACTTC
CASSLTGGYEQYF
>TRBV24-1|-|-|TRBJ2-7
TGTGCCCCAAACCCTTGTATCCGGTGGGAGCAGTACTTC
CAPNPCIRWEQYF